This passage covers 31 T cell receptor beta chains from one sample sequenced in a study of T cell responses to AZD1222 COVID-19 vaccine. Using immunoSEQ multiplex PCR, the repertoire was profiled, and TCRdb retains in-frame clones only, with some absent. There are 120,000 or so clones in the sample; just over 85% occur only once, and roughly a sixth lies in the top ten. The sequencing here drew on peripheral blood, taken on day 0 of MenACWY control vaccination. All receptors derive from an adult in good health.

The chain is built from TRBV4-1 and TRBJ2-3; 9 bases match TRBD2. CDR3 length: 17 residues. The V segment lost 3 bases and the J segment 1 base; nucleotides outside the gene matches: 8. CDR1 and CDR2 (germline): MGHRA, YSYEKL. CDR3 sequence: CASSHRVAGGGTDTQYF. In DNA, the CDR3 is TGCGCCAGCAGCCATCGGGTGGCGGGAGGGGGCACAGATACGCAGTATTTT.

The V call is TRBV28, the J call TRBJ1-4; the D gene is possibly TRBD1 (5 bases). Trimming stripped 3 bases from V and 8 bases from J, with 13 bases between. The CDR3 is made up of 14 amino acids. Germline V gene lookup returns CDR1 MDHEN and CDR2 SYDVKM. CDR3 protein: CASSFGGVGEKLFF. The CDR3 coding sequence is TGTGCCAGCAGTTTCGGGGGGGTAGGAGAAAAACTGTTTTTT. Using reference TRBV28 and TRBJ1-4 for the parts outside the CDR3, the full variable domain is DVKVTQSSRYLVKRTGEKVFLECVQDMDHENMFWYRQDPGLGLRLIYFSYDVKMKEKGDIPEGYSVSREKKERFSLILESASTNQTSMYLCASSFGGVGEKLFFGSGTQLSVL.

J is TRBJ2-1 and V is TRBV9, with D possibly matching TRBD2 (6 bases). The CDR3 runs 12 residues. Germline CDR1 reads SGDLS; CDR2 reads YYNGEE. Deletions cut 3 bases from V and 10 bases from J, with 11 bases between. CDR3 DNA sequence: TGTGCCAGCAGCGGATCAGGGAGGGAGCAGTTCTTC. It translates to CASSGSGREQFF.

The chain employs TRBV7-3 and TRBJ2-5; D not resolved. Germline V gives CDR1 SGHTA, CDR2 FQGTGA. Trimming pared 5 bases from V and 5 bases from J, leaving 15 bases between. CDR3 length equals 14 residues. CDR3 residues: CASSPSWGTETQYF. The CDR3 DNA reads as TGTGCCAGCAGCCCCTCCTGGGGAACGGAGACCCAGTACTTC. Based on the CDR3 plus reference TRBV7-3 and TRBJ2-5, the full variable domain is GAGVSQTPSNKVTEKGKYVELRCDPISGHTALYWYRQSLGQGPEFLIYFQGTGAADDSGLPNDRFFAVRPEGSVSTLKIQRTERGDSAVYLCASSPSWGTETQYFGPGTRLLVL.

V is TRBV5-1 and J is TRBJ2-7; a possible D gene is TRBD2 (5 bases). The CDR3 length is 13 residues. Per the germline V gene, CDR1 is SGHRS and CDR2 is YFSETQ. V was shortened by 4 bases and J by 3 bases, with 11 bases between the two germline ends. CDR3 protein: CASSLARGYEQYF. CDR3 coding DNA: TGCGCCAGCAGCCTGGCCCGGGGCTACGAGCAGTACTTC.

The rearrangement uses TRBV23-1 and TRBJ2-7, with D unresolved. TRBV23-1 counts as an open reading frame of uncertain function. Trimming took 8 bases from V and 3 from J, leaving 8 bases between them. There are 11 residues in the CDR3. DNA of the CDR3: TGCGCCAGCGGTAGACACTACGAGCAGTACTTC. It is translated as CASGRHYEQYF.

V gene TRBV11-2 combines with J gene TRBJ2-2; 9 positions match TRBD1. CDR1 SGHAT and CDR2 FQNNGV come from the germline V gene. The length of the CDR3 is 17 residues. Trimming at V came to 5 bases and at J to 5 bases, leaving 12 bases not matched to a gene. CDR3 region: CASSAPKTGGETGELFF. The CDR3 DNA is TGTGCCAGCAGCGCCCCAAAGACAGGGGGAGAGACCGGGGAGCTGTTTTTT.

The V call is TRBV5-6, the J call TRBJ2-1; 7 bases map to TRBD2. V lost 0 bases to trimming and J lost 0 bases; unmatched junction nucleotides: 6. This CDR3 region has 17 residues. Germline V gene data show CDR1 as SGHDT and CDR2 as YYEEEE. Written as DNA, the CDR3 is TGTGCCAGCAGCTTGGCCCGGCTAGCGGCCTCCTACAATGAGCAGTTCTTC. It specifies CASSLARLAASYNEQFF.

This clone is classed as medium-sized (0.01 to 0.1%). This sequence joins TRBV24-1 and TRBJ1-3; a weak D match, TRBD1 (5 bases). This CDR3 region has 19 residues. Trimming took 5 bases from V and 4 from J, leaving 26 bases between them. In germline, CDR1 is KGHDR, CDR2 SFDVKD. This CDR3 is CATSGFGGTDPSLGNTIYF. Here the CDR3 DNA reads TGTGCCACCAGTGGCTTTGGCGGGACGGACCCTTCTCTCGGAAACACCATATATTTT.

The chain is built from TRBV10-1 and TRBJ2-2; perhaps TRBD2 as D (5 bases). This CDR3 has 12 amino acids. The ends were cut back, 6 bases at V and 7 bases at J, with 9 bases in the middle. Per germline, CDR1 WNHNN and CDR2 SYGVQD (reference sequence). CDR3 bases: TGCGCCAGCAGGGACGGACTCGGGGAGCTGTTTTTT. Translation gives CASRDGLGELFF.

This clone was counted once. This sequence joins TRBV5-1 and TRBJ2-5; D might be TRBD1 (5 bases). The CDR3 runs 12 residues. Germline V gene lookup returns CDR1 SGHRS and CDR2 YFSETQ. Deletions cut 0 bases from V and 12 bases from J, with 12 bases between. CDR3 sequence: CASSLDRGPEYF. The CDR3 DNA reads TGCGCCAGCAGCTTGGATAGGGGTCCGGAGTACTTC.

This rearrangement joins TRBV7-9 to TRBJ1-6; D might be TRBD1 (6 bases). The CDR3 covers 16 residues. CDR1 and CDR2 from the germline V gene are SEHNR and FQNEAQ (reference sequence). V lost 1 base to trimming and J lost 5 bases, with 12 bases between them. In DNA, the CDR3 is TGTGCCAGCAGCTTAGAGGGGACAAGGAATAATTCACCCCTCCACTTT. Translation gives CASSLEGTRNNSPLHF.

The chain couples TRBV6-5 to TRBJ2-3, with D possibly being TRBD2 (5 bases). Germline CDR1 and CDR2: MNHEY and SVGAGI. Trimming shortened V by 10 bases and J by 5 bases, and 16 bases separated the two germline ends. There are 13 residues in the CDR3. The CDR3 DNA reads as TGTGCCACCGGCCACGGGGTGAGAGATACGCAGTATTTT. Amino acids: CATGHGVRDTQYF.

CDR3 DNA: TGTGCCAGCAGCCAAGATGGGACAAGATATGGATTGACCACTGAAGCTTTCTTT. Protein product: CASSQDGTRYGLTTEAFF. The genes are TRBV4-2 and TRBJ1-1; maybe TRBD1 (6 bases). The CDR3 extends over 18 amino acids. Germline assignment: CDR1 LGHNA and CDR2 YNFKEQ. The V end was cut by 0 bases, the J end by 4 bases, with 21 bases between.

The V and J genes are TRBV5-1 and TRBJ2-7; no clear D gene. The germline CDR1 and CDR2 sequences are SGHRS and YFSETQ. The CDR3 consists of 14 residues. V was clipped by 4 bases and J by 1 base, with 12 bases between them. The CDR3 DNA sequence: TGCGCCAGCAGCCTGAAGGACGGTTCCTACGAGCAGTACTTC. Protein: CASSLKDGSYEQYF.

For this clone: The germline gene is not matched at one end of the junction; a read error may be the cause. This chain links TRBV3-1 (or the pseudogene TRBV3-2) with TRBJ1-1; D is uncertain. Germline V gives CDR1 LGHDT, CDR2 YNNKEL (reference sequence). The CDR3 covers 13 residues. CDR3 loop: CASSQEIGRHHLF. The CDR3 region has the DNA TGTGCCAGCAGCCAAGAGATTGGCCGACACCACCTCTTT.

Here the CDR3 DNA reads TGCGCCAGCAGTTTGACCGGGACAGGGGGCTACGAGCAGTACTTC. This encodes CASSLTGTGGYEQYF. This chain joins TRBV5-1 and TRBJ2-7, with 11 bases matching TRBD1. The CDR3 length is 15 residues. J was trimmed by 3 bases and V by 5 bases; bases with no gene match: 7. Per the germline V gene, CDR1 is SGHRS and CDR2 is YFSETQ.

The chain has TRBV5-6 and TRBJ1-5, with D maybe TRBD1 (6 bases). The CDR3 consists of 16 residues. V lost 0 bases and J lost 0, with 10 bases in between. Germline loops: CDR1 SGHDT, CDR2 YYEEEE. In DNA, the CDR3 is TGTGCCAGCAGCTTGGGGACGGGACATAGCAATCAGCCCCAGCATTTT. It translates to CASSLGTGHSNQPQHF.

This chain joins TRBV28 and TRBJ1-1; TRBD1 is a possible D gene (6 bases). Germline assignment: CDR1 MDHEN and CDR2 SYDVKM. The length of the CDR3 is 15 residues. The germline V and J ends were trimmed by 7 bases and 4 bases, with 19 bases remaining between them. The CDR3 nucleotides read TGTGCCAGCATCAATCATTCGGGGGGCTCCACTGAAGCTTTCTTT. It translates to CASINHSGGSTEAFF.

This CDR3 is CAGQTIKTYEQYF. The CDR3, as DNA: TGTGCCGGACAGACTATTAAAACCTACGAGCAGTACTTC. This rearrangement joins TRBV7-9 to TRBJ2-7, with D possibly being TRBD1 (6 bases). There are 13 residues in the CDR3. Trimming removed 11 bases at V and 2 bases at J, with 16 bases between. Germline V gene data show CDR1 as SEHNR and CDR2 as FQNEAQ (reference sequence).

The chain joins TRBV5-1 to TRBJ1-3; 7 bases line up with TRBD1. This CDR3 spans 15 amino acids. With 3 bases clipped from V and 0 bases from J, the junction kept 3 bases outside the gene matches. CDR1 and CDR2 from the germline V gene are SGHRS and YFSETQ. The CDR3, as DNA: TGCGCCAGCAGCTCGGGACAGTACTCTGGAAACACCATATATTTT. This codes for CASSSGQYSGNTIYF.

The chain recombines TRBV27 with TRBJ1-2; 8 positions match TRBD1. The ends lost 5 bases at V and 2 bases at J; junction bases unmatched: 4. The CDR3 totals 14 residues. Germline-derived CDR1 and CDR2 are MNHEY and SMNVEV (reference sequence). The CDR3, as DNA: TGTGCCAGCAGTACCCGGGACAGGAACTATGGCTACACCTTC. This sequence encodes CASSTRDRNYGYTF.

This chain connects TRBV5-4 to TRBJ1-2; D call uncertain. Germline V gene lookup returns CDR1 SGHNT and CDR2 YYREEE (reference sequence). The CDR3 runs to 15 residues. The V gene lost 0 bases and the J gene lost 2 bases, with 11 bases spanning the gap. Written as DNA, the CDR3 is TGTGCCAGCAGCTTGGCGGCAGAGCCAAACTATGGCTACACCTTC. This codes for CASSLAAEPNYGYTF.

The chain recombines TRBV15 with TRBJ1-2, with D uncertain. In germline, CDR1 is LNHNV, CDR2 YYDKDF (reference sequence). The CDR3 is 13 residues long. V dropped 9 bases and J dropped 3 bases, with 14 bases sitting between them. CDR3 protein: CATRAGAYYGYTF. The CDR3 DNA sequence: TGTGCCACTCGAGCAGGCGCTTACTATGGCTACACCTTC.

V gene TRBV10-3 combines with J gene TRBJ2-7; D may be TRBD1 or TRBD2 (5 bases each). V was pared by 9 bases and J by 7 bases, with 22 bases between. The CDR3 sequence is 14 residues long. Per the germline V gene, CDR1 is ENHRY and CDR2 is SYGVKD. The CDR3 nucleotides are TGTGCCATGAGTCCACGGGACGGTTGGCGGGAGCAGTACTTC. It translates to CAMSPRDGWREQYF.

This rearrangement joins TRBV29-1 to TRBJ2-2; tentative D call: TRBD1 (5 bases). The germline V and J ends were trimmed by 4 bases and 9 bases, with 12 bases remaining between them. Germline V gene data show CDR1 as SQVTM and CDR2 as ANQGSEA. The length of the CDR3 is 12 residues. Here the CDR3 reads CSVVKGWRELFF. The CDR3 bases are TGCAGCGTTGTGAAGGGGTGGCGGGAGCTGTTTTTT.

For this clone: Other DNA sequences from this sample encode an identical CDR3 as well. The chain uses TRBV19 and TRBJ1-2, with unresolved D. The CDR3 sequence is 14 residues long. V was shortened by 3 bases and J by 0 bases, with 8 bases between the two germline ends. The germline CDR1 and CDR2 sequences are LNHDA and SQIVND (reference sequence). The CDR3 coding sequence is TGTGCCAGTAGTATTCCACTATCTAACTATGGCTACACCTTC. It is translated as CASSIPLSNYGYTF.

The J gene is TRBJ1-1, the V gene TRBV28; 7 bases line up with TRBD1. Looked up from germline, CDR1 is MDHEN and CDR2 is SYDVKM. V lost 6 bases and J lost 6; bases outside the gene matches: 10. This CDR3 spans 14 amino acids. CDR3 region: CASSLMTGYAEAFF. The CDR3 DNA sequence: TGTGCCAGCAGCCTTATGACAGGGTACGCTGAAGCTTTCTTT.

The chain uses TRBV3-1 (or the pseudogene TRBV3-2) and TRBJ2-2; D is unresolved. V lost 4 bases and J lost 6, with 18 bases in between. CDR1 and CDR2 (germline): LGHDT, YNNKEL (reference sequence). This CDR3 contains 16 residues. This CDR3 is CASSPLAGGVPGELFF. The CDR3 coding sequence is TGTGCCAGCAGCCCGCTGGCTGGCGGCGTACCCGGGGAGCTGTTTTTT.

The rearrangement uses TRBV27 and TRBJ1-4, with D tentatively TRBD1 (6 bases). The V and J ends lost 4 bases and 4 bases respectively, with 13 bases between them. Germline V gene lookup returns CDR1 MNHEY and CDR2 SMNVEV (reference sequence). The CDR3 is made up of 15 amino acids. This CDR3 reads CASSSRTDYNEKLFF. The CDR3 DNA reads as TGTGCCAGCAGTTCAAGGACAGACTATAATGAAAAACTGTTTTTT.

J is TRBJ2-7 and V is TRBV29-1; D might be TRBD2 (6 bases). With 4 bases removed from V and 7 bases from J, the gap between germline ends came to 17 bases. This CDR3 is 13 amino acids long. Germline values: CDR1 SQVTM, CDR2 ANQGSEA. As DNA, the CDR3 is TGCAGCGTTGGGAGTCTCCTCGCGGGGGAGCAGTACTTC. It is translated as CSVGSLLAGEQYF.